This TCR beta chain was sequenced during a study of human T cells and chemical hapten exposure. In the library, unique molecular identifiers were attached to individual cDNA molecules. Via MiXCR, TCRdb re-called the RACE reads, giving one row per CDR3 protein. The sample lists approximately 69,000 distinct CDR3 sequences, 10% to 13% seen once, with around 6.8% in the top ten. Notes on the study in general: Positive correlation was observed between PT1 expanded TCR counts and patch test score. Significantly more large CDR3 similarity clusters arose among expanded TCRs than among controls.

Sample time point: patch test 2, 6 weeks after DPC sensitization. Treatment in this sample: therapeutic diphenylcyclopropenone sensitization with weekly scalp DPC. This clonotype appeared a few times. What it recognizes is unknown. This sequence was found in a woman between 50 and 59 years old with alopecia areata. Some clones in this sample may be carry-over from other donors' samples. This specimen consisted of whole blood, obtained in connection with sensitization to the hapten diphenylcyclopropenone (DPC).

The CDR3: CSARGGASYGYTF. CDR3 sequence (DNA): TGCAGTGCTAGAGGCGGAGCGTCCTATGGCTACACCTTC. The gene calls are TRBV20-1 and TRBJ1-2; no firm D call. Trimming left V 1 base short and J 4 bases short, with 10 bases between. Germline V gene sequence: CDR1 DFQATT, CDR2 SNEGSKA (reference sequence). The CDR3 contains 13 residues.